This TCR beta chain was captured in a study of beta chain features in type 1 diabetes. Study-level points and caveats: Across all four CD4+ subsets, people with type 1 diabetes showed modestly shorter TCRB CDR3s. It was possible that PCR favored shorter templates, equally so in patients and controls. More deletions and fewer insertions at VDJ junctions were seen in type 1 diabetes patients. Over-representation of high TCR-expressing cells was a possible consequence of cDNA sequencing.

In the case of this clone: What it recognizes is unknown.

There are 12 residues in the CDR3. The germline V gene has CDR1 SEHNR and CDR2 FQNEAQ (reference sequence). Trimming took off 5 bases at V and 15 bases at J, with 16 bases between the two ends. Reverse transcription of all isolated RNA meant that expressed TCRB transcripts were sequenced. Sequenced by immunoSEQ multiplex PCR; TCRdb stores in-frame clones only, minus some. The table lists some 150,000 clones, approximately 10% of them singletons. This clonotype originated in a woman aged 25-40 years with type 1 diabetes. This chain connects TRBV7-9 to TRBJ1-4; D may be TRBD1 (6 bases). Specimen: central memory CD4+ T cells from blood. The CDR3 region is CASSPQTGGVFF. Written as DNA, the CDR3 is TGTGCCAGCAGCCCACAGACAGGTGGGGTGTTTTTT.